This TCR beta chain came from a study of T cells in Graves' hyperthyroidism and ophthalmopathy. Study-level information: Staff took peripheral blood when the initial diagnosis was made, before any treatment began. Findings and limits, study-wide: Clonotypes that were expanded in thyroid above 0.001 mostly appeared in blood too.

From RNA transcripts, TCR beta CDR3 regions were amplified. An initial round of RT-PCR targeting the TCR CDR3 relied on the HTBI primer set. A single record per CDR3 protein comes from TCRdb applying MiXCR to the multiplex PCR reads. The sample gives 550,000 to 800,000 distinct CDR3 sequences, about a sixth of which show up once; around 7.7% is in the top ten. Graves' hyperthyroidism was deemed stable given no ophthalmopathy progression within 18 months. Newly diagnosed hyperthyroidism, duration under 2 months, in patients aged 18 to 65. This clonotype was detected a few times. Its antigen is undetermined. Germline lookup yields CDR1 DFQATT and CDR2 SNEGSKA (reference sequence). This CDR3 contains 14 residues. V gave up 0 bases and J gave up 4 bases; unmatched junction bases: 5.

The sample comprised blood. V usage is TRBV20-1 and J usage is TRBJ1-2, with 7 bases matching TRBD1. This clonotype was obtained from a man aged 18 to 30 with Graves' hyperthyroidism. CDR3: CSARDHRGTYGYTF. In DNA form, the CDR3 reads TGCAGTGCTAGAGATCACAGGGGAACCTATGGCTACACCTTC.